The rows below give T cell receptor beta chains drawn from one sample of a study of early T cells in non-severe SARS-CoV-2 infection. TCRdb reprocessed the 5' RACE reads with MiXCR, giving one entry per CDR3 protein. The repertoire holds fewer than 35,000 distinct CDR3 sequences, 5.7% seen once, with approximately 5% in the top ten. Sequencing input: whole blood. These receptors were taken from an adult who was a healthcare worker with PCR-confirmed SARS-CoV-2 infection or an uninfected control (not recorded which). Both conserved end residues are part of each CDR3. Fields, in order: J gene, D gene, CDR3 length, V gene, clone size, CDR3 DNA, CDR3 protein. A D gene is named only where the DNA matches it firmly. Rows may omit the clone size; those that give it use once, few, many or a size class.

TRBJ2-1	TRBD2	15	TRBV28	many	TGTGCCAGCAGCGTGGGACTAGCGGGGCGGTATGAGCAGTTCTTC	CASSVGLAGRYEQFF
TRBJ2-3	NA	14	TRBV19	many	TGTGCCAGTAGTCTGGCGGGACCCACAGATACGCAGTATTTT	CASSLAGPTDTQYF
TRBJ2-3	NA	16	TRBV4-1	many	TGCGCCAGCAGCCACCCTATTAGGGGGAGGGCAGATACGCAGTATTTT	CASSHPIRGRADTQYF
TRBJ2-1	NA	15	TRBV6-2/TRBV6-3	many	TGTGCCAGCAGCCCTTCTCGCGAGACCTACAATGAGCAGTTCTTC	CASSPSRETYNEQFF
TRBJ1-2	NA	12	TRBV19	few	TGTGCCAGTAGTACTCAGGGGCATGGCTACACCTTC	CASSTQGHGYTF
TRBJ2-1	NA	15	TRBV3-1	many	TGTGCCAGCAGGTTTGCAGGGGTCGCCTACAATGAGCAGTTCTTC	CASRFAGVAYNEQFF
TRBJ1-2	NA	16	TRBV27	many	TGTGCCAGCAGTTTATCACCCGAGGGGGTTGGGTATGGCTACACCTTC	CASSLSPEGVGYGYTF
TRBJ1-2	NA	12	TRBV20-1	many	TGCAGTGCTAGTGACTCTAACTATGGCTACACCTTC	CSASDSNYGYTF
TRBJ2-7	NA	15	TRBV28	NA	TGTGCCAGCAGTTTAGGGAGCCAGGTCTCCTACGAGCAGTACTTC	CASSLGSQVSYEQYF
TRBJ1-5	NA	12	TRBV20-1	many	TGCAGTGCTAGTTCTGGGACCCAGCCCCAGCATTTT	CSASSGTQPQHF
TRBJ2-3	TRBD2	18	TRBV7-2	many	TGTGCCAGCAGCCATCCTAGTGCGGGTTCATGGGGGGGAGATACGCAGTATTTT	CASSHPSAGSWGGDTQYF
TRBJ2-7	TRBD1	14	TRBV6-5	many	TGTGCCAGCAGACTCGGACAGGGGTCGTACGAGCAGTACTTC	CASRLGQGSYEQYF
TRBJ2-1	NA	14	TRBV5-5	many	TGTGCCAGCAGCGTGGACAGCTCCTACAATGAGCAGTTCTTC	CASSVDSSYNEQFF
TRBJ2-7	NA	13	TRBV3-1	NA	TGTGCCAGCAGCCAAGGGGCCGGGTCCGAGCAGTACTTC	CASSQGAGSEQYF
TRBJ2-3	NA	15	TRBV5-1	many	TGCGCCAGCAGCTTGACAGGGTTCAGCACAGATACGCAGTATTTT	CASSLTGFSTDTQYF
TRBJ1-5	TRBD1	16	TRBV28	medium-sized	TGTGCCAGCAGGACAGGGACGGGGGGTGCTAATCAGCCCCAGCATTTT	CASRTGTGGANQPQHF
TRBJ1-1	NA	13	TRBV27	many	TGTGCCAGCAGTTTAGGTCGAGGGGCTGAAGCTTTCTTT	CASSLGRGAEAFF
TRBJ1-5	NA	15	TRBV7-2	many	TGTGCCAGCAGCGTACGACCCAGTCCCAATCAGCCCCAGCATTTT	CASSVRPSPNQPQHF
TRBJ2-2	TRBD2	15	TRBV29-1	many	TGCAGCGTTAAAACCGGGACTACCAACACCGGGGAGCTGTTTTTT	CSVKTGTTNTGELFF
TRBJ2-7	NA	17	TRBV14	many	TGTGCCAGCAGCCAAGTGGGGAAAGCGGCCGTCTCCTACGAGCAGTACTTC	CASSQVGKAAVSYEQYF
TRBJ2-2	NA	13	TRBV6-2/TRBV6-3	many	TGTGCCAGCAGTTCGGTGAACACCGGGGAGCTGTTTTTT	CASSSVNTGELFF
TRBJ2-1	TRBD2	16	TRBV18	many	TGTGCCAGCTCACCTAGGGCGGGAGCGGACTACAATGAGCAGTTCTTC	CASSPRAGADYNEQFF
TRBJ1-1	NA	15	TRBV4-1	many	TGCGCCAGCAGCCAAGGCCTTCAGGAGGGCACTGAAGCTTTCTTT	CASSQGLQEGTEAFF
TRBJ2-7	NA	13	TRBV11-2	few	TGTGCCAGCAGCCAATTGGGGGCGCGGGAGCAGTACTTC	CASSQLGAREQYF
TRBJ2-7	TRBD2	14	TRBV28	many	TGTGCCAGCAGTTTCGGACTAGAGGCCTACGAGCAGTACTTC	CASSFGLEAYEQYF
TRBJ2-1	TRBD1	15	TRBV7-8	NA	TGTGCCAGCACCGTCCCGGGACAGGGGAGGCAGGAGCAGTTCTTC	CASTVPGQGRQEQFF
TRBJ2-3	TRBD2	16	TRBV20-1	many	TGCAGTGCCGAATCTGGGACTAGCGGGTACACAGATACGCAGTATTTT	CSAESGTSGYTDTQYF
TRBJ2-5	TRBD1	15	TRBV20-1	many	TGCAGTGCCCGATCCCCCCGGGACAGGGAGGGGACCCAGTACTTC	CSARSPRDREGTQYF
TRBJ2-1	TRBD2	14	TRBV5-4	NA	TGTGCCAGCAGTAGGGCTAGCGGGAGGGATGAGCAGTTCTTC	CASSRASGRDEQFF
TRBJ2-1	NA	15	TRBV7-8	many	TGTGCCAGCAGCTCTCAACAGAGCTCCTACAATGAGCAGTTCTTC	CASSSQQSSYNEQFF
TRBJ2-3	NA	13	TRBV2	many	TGTGCCAGCAGCCTGTTTAGCACAGATACGCAGTATTTT	CASSLFSTDTQYF
TRBJ2-3	NA	14	TRBV6-2/TRBV6-3	few	TGTGCCAGCAGTTACGATGCGGGGACAGATACGCAGTATTTT	CASSYDAGTDTQYF